This TCR beta chain is from a study of cytomegalovirus exposure and HLA in healthy donors. To note about this clone: Its antigen is not identified.

General study results and limits: The presence/absence work took it that sequencing depth was about the same across donors.

The CDR3 sequence is 16 residues long. The germline gives CDR1 SGDLS, CDR2 YYNGEE. Trimming took 4 bases from V and 5 from J, leaving 19 bases between them. Primers: 60 Vbeta forward and 13 Jbeta reverse. In the authors' methods: Roughly 11 million shared chains were among the about 80 million unique TCR beta chains that a later analysis counted. Profiling relied on immunoSEQ multiplex PCR, and the TCRdb table lists in-frame clones only, not all of them. The V and J calls and clone size come from that table; D and trimming were worked out from the DNA. This table has around 100,000 clones, roughly three fifths appearing once.

The chain joins TRBV9 to TRBJ2-1; no clear D. The TCR was taken from a man aged 25-45 years in good health and CMV-seronegative. Sequencing was carried out using PBMCs. The CDR3 DNA reads as TGTGCCAGCAGCCCCCTCCTCAGGATCCTAAACAATGAGCAGTTCTTC. Translating it yields CASSPLLRILNNEQFF.